A single T cell receptor beta chain is shown here with its context. cDNA synthesis used the whole RNA isolate, giving expressed TCRB sequences. Here immunoSEQ multiplex PCR was the method, and the copy in TCRdb shows in-frame clones only, minus some. There are fewer than 250,000 clones in the sample; 12% to 15% occur only once, and 0.026% lies in the top ten. The source of the sample is a study of beta chain features in type 1 diabetes. The CDR3 sequence is 17 residues long. Trimming cost V 5 bases and J 8 bases, with 22 bases left between them. CDR1 SGHVS and CDR2 FQNEAQ come from the germline V gene. On average, the one heparinised blood draw given by each donor was approximately 100 mL.

Source material: naive CD4+ T cells from blood. This TCR was sampled from a middle-aged woman in good health. The V gene is TRBV7-8, the J gene TRBJ1-6, with a weak D call TRBD1 (6 bases). The CDR3 protein is CASSIPPGGRRDSPLHF. The CDR3 coding sequence is TGTGCCAGCAGCATACCCCCGGGGGGGCGCAGGGATTCACCCCTCCACTTT.